This T cell receptor (beta chain) was recovered during a study of cytomegalovirus exposure and HLA in healthy donors. General study results and limits: Per published reports, the classifier diagnosed cytomegalovirus status with high specificity and sensitivity.

Looked up from germline, CDR1 is SGDLS and CDR2 is YYNGEE. This CDR3 is built from 15 residues. V trimming: 0 bases; J trimming: 5 bases; junction bases outside the gene matches: 4. Researchers ran the PCR with 60 Vbeta and 13 Jbeta primers. Profiled with immunoSEQ multiplex PCR; TCRdb holds only in-frame clones, not every one. This repertoire includes about 130,000 clones. As to this clone: No antigen is known for it.

Sequencing was carried out using PBMCs. The chain recombines TRBV9 with TRBJ2-2; 7 bases map to TRBD2. This receptor was taken from a man aged 18 to 29 in good health and CMV-seronegative. The CDR3 protein is CASSVAGGTTGELFF. In nucleotides, the CDR3 is TGTGCCAGCAGCGTAGCGGGAGGTACGACCGGGGAGCTGTTTTTT. The full variable domain, rest sourced from reference TRBV9 and TRBJ2-2, is DSGVTQTPKHLITATGQRVTLRCSPRSGDLSVYWYQQSLDQGLQFLIQYYNGEERAKGNILERFSAQQFPDLHSELNLSSLELGDSALYFCASSVAGGTTGELFFGEGSRLTVL.